The source of this T cell receptor beta chain is a study of cytomegalovirus exposure and HLA in healthy donors. The CDR3 runs to 16 residues. V shed 5 bases and J 0 bases; nucleotides not matched to a gene: 9. Germline-derived CDR1 and CDR2 are SQVTM and ANQGSEA. With 60 Vbeta and 13 Jbeta primers, the PCR was carried out. Using immunoSEQ multiplex PCR, the repertoire was profiled, and TCRdb retains in-frame clones only, with some absent. Among tens of thousands of clones listed, approximately 88% were seen once. Turning to this clone: As yet, its antigen is unknown.

Each donor was nominally healthy when sampled (though unrecorded immune exposures were likely). General study findings and limits: Some V segments, including TRBV6-2 and TRBV6-3, were excluded as indistinguishable. Reportedly, a later analysis found an Asian-associated ancestry cluster had fewer N-insertions than the approximately 670-donor mean. The study put under 200 TCR beta chains on its list as cytomegalovirus-associated.

The source of this sequence is a man between 18 and 35 years old in good health and CMV-seronegative. Sequenced input: PBMCs. This chain uses TRBV29-1 with TRBJ2-4; TRBD1 agrees at 8 bases. The CDR3, as DNA: TGCAGCGTTAGGACAGGGTCCCAGCTAGCCAAAAACATTCAGTACTTC. Protein product: CSVRTGSQLAKNIQYF.